These 24 T cell receptor beta chains were all obtained from the same sample, sequenced in a study of blood T cell repertoires in COVID-19. Profiled with immunoSEQ multiplex PCR; TCRdb holds only in-frame clones, not every one. The profile shows about 400,000 clones, 70% to 90% of them singletons. Sequenced: PBMCs or T cells enriched from blood (not recorded which). These receptors were obtained from a man aged 40-49 years in a cohort exposed to, infected with or recovered from COVID-19 (not recorded which).

The CDR3 DNA reads TGTGCCAGCAGCTTTCAGGGGGCGTTTGGCTACACCTTC. Its protein is CASSFQGAFGYTF. V gene TRBV7-8 combines with J gene TRBJ1-2; 8 nucleotides align to TRBD1. Trimming cost V 3 bases and J 7 bases; bases outside gene matches: 4. The CDR3 spans 13 residues. Germline values: CDR1 SGHVS, CDR2 FQNEAQ.

The V gene is TRBV5-8, the J gene TRBJ2-7; TRBD2 matches at 14 bases. Germline-derived CDR1 and CDR2 are SGHTS and YDEGEE. The CDR3 covers 19 residues. V gave up 2 bases and J gave up 6 bases; unmatched junction bases: 16. CDR3 nucleotide sequence: TGTGCCAGCAGCTTTATTGGACTAGCGGGAGGTAACTGGCTTTTCGAGCAGTACTTC. Protein sequence: CASSFIGLAGGNWLFEQYF.

As for this clone: Additional DNA sequences in this sample encode the identical CDR3. The chain joins TRBV19 to TRBJ1-1, with 7 bases aligning to TRBD1. The CDR3 spans 15 residues. CDR1 LNHDA and CDR2 SQIVND come from the germline V gene (reference sequence). V dropped 3 bases and J dropped 0; count of bases not matched to a gene: 4. The CDR3 DNA is TGTGCCAGTAGTATTGAGGGACAGATGAACACTGAAGCTTTCTTT. Residues: CASSIEGQMNTEAFF.

The rearrangement joins TRBV7-6 to TRBJ2-2, with 10 bases lining up with TRBD2. This CDR3 has 17 residues. Losses at the gene ends were 3 bases for V and 1 base for J; bases not matched to a gene: 5. Germline CDR1 SGHVS, CDR2 FNYEAQ. The CDR3 nucleotides read TGTGCCAGCAGCTTTCCAGCGGGAGGGCAGAACACCGGGGAGCTGTTTTTT. Its translation is CASSFPAGGQNTGELFF.

The rearrangement uses TRBV28 and TRBJ1-1; D is unresolved. The CDR3 spans 14 residues. The V end lost 1 base, the J end lost 1 base, and 7 bases lay between the germline ends. CDR1 and CDR2 (germline): MDHEN, SYDVKM. CDR3 residues: CASSLSPWNTEAFF. CDR3 nucleotides: TGTGCCAGCAGTTTATCCCCATGGAACACTGAAGCTTTCTTT.

The V and J genes are TRBV7-9 and TRBJ1-1, with TRBD1 matching 7 bases. Germline loops: CDR1 SEHNR, CDR2 FQNEAQ (reference sequence). Germline trimming cut 6 bases from V and 8 bases from J; bases unmatched to any gene: 12. CDR3 length equals 14 residues. CDR3 sequence reads: CASSIPGQLVEAFF. The CDR3 DNA reads TGTGCCAGCAGTATTCCGGGACAGTTAGTGGAAGCTTTCTTT.

The J gene is TRBJ1-3, the V gene TRBV27; weak D call: TRBD1 (6 bases). The germline V gene encodes CDR1 MNHEY and CDR2 SMNVEV (reference sequence). V shed 6 bases and J shed 5 bases, with 17 bases lying between them. This CDR3 is built from 15 residues. The CDR3 reads CASSSLRTDRNTIYF. In DNA form, the CDR3 reads TGTGCCAGCAGCAGCCTCAGGACAGATAGAAACACCATATATTTT.

This chain joins TRBV12-3 or TRBV12-4 and TRBJ1-2; D is undetermined. The CDR3 runs to 13 residues. V was shortened by 5 bases and J by 4 bases, with 11 bases between the two germline ends. The CDR3 region is CASSAQAGYGYTF. The DNA of the CDR3 is TGTGCCAGCAGTGCCCAGGCGGGCTATGGCTACACCTTC.

On this clone: The sample contains more than one DNA sequence encoding this CDR3. V gene TRBV9 combines with J gene TRBJ2-3; D call uncertain. The CDR3 sequence is 12 residues long. Germline CDR1 SGDLS, CDR2 YYNGEE. V was clipped by 2 bases and J by 2 bases, with 3 bases between them. The CDR3 DNA follows: TGTGCCAGCAGCGTCCTCACAGATACGCAGTATTTT. Protein: CASSVLTDTQYF.

The chain combines TRBV5-4 with TRBJ1-2, with 7 nucleotides matching TRBD1. V dropped 6 bases and J dropped 8; count of bases not matched to a gene: 7. This CDR3 has 12 amino acids. CDR1 and CDR2 (germline): SGHNT, YYREEE (reference sequence). The CDR3 reads CASTRQGDGYTF. For the CDR3, the DNA is TGTGCCAGCACCCGACAGGGTGACGGCTACACCTTC.

The V call is TRBV19, the J call TRBJ2-7, with 8 positions matching TRBD2. The CDR3 has 14 residues. In germline, CDR1 is LNHDA, CDR2 SQIVND (reference sequence). Trimming removed 7 bases from V and 2 bases from J; junction bases left unmatched: 7. The CDR3 DNA sequence: TGTGCCAGTATGCAAGCGGGAGTCCCCTACGAGCAGTACTTC. As protein: CASMQAGVPYEQYF. The complete variable domain, with remaining parts taken from reference TRBV19 and TRBJ2-7, reads DGGITQSPKYLFRKEGQNVTLSCEQNLNHDAMYWYRQDPGQGLRLIYYSQIVNDFQKGDIAEGYSVSREKKESFPLTVTSAQKNPTAFYLCASMQAGVPYEQYFGPGTRLTVT.

The J gene is TRBJ1-3, the V gene TRBV13; a possible D gene is TRBD1 (6 bases). The length of the CDR3 is 15 residues. CDR1 is PRHDT, CDR2 FYEKMQ, per germline (reference sequence). Trimming stripped 5 bases from V and 0 bases from J, with 11 bases between. The CDR3 loop is CASSHRTDSGNTIYF. CDR3 nucleotide sequence: TGTGCCAGCAGCCACAGGACAGACTCTGGAAACACCATATATTTT.

The chain couples TRBV2 to TRBJ2-5; D is perhaps TRBD2 (6 bases). This CDR3 comprises 14 residues. V was shortened by 6 bases and J by 2 bases, with 13 bases between the two germline ends. Germline V lookup: CDR1 SNHLY, CDR2 FYNNEI. CDR3 residues: CASRLRGTQETQYF. CDR3 DNA: TGTGCCAGCAGGCTGCGCGGGACGCAAGAGACCCAGTACTTC.

V and J are TRBV10-3 and TRBJ1-1; tentatively, D is TRBD1 (5 bases). V shed 0 bases and J shed 0 bases, with 17 bases lying between them. The CDR3 runs 18 residues. The germline V gene has CDR1 ENHRY and CDR2 SYGVKD. The CDR3 nucleotides are TGTGCCATCAGTGAGTCCGGGCAGGGCTTTGCTATGAACACTGAAGCTTTCTTT. It is translated as CAISESGQGFAMNTEAFF.

This chain connects TRBV25-1 to TRBJ2-5; TRBD2 matches at 9 bases. Per the germline V gene, CDR1 is MGHDK and CDR2 is SYGVNS. Losses at the gene ends were 3 bases for V and 5 bases for J; bases not matched to a gene: 7. There are 15 residues in the CDR3. CDR3 nucleotide sequence: TGTGCCAGCAGTGACGGAGGGCGGGAGGGGGAGACCCAGTACTTC. It yields the protein CASSDGGREGETQYF. Based on the CDR3 plus reference TRBV25-1 and TRBJ2-5, the full variable domain is EADIYQTPRYLVIGTGKKITLECSQTMGHDKMYWYQQDPGMELHLIHYSYGVNSTEKGDLSSESTVSRIRTEHFPLTLESARPSHTSQYLCASSDGGREGETQYFGPGTRLLVL.

In this sample, this clone turned up a few times. The V and J genes are TRBV30 and TRBJ1-1, with no clear D. The CDR3 totals 13 residues. Between the trimmed V and J ends, which lost 3 bases and 3 bases, there was a span of 11 bases. CDR1 GTSNPN and CDR2 SVGIG come from the germline V gene (reference sequence). CDR3 coding DNA: TGTGCCTGGAGGGAGTCCGGGTACACTGAAGCTTTCTTT. Its translation is CAWRESGYTEAFF.

This clone occurred a few times. The genes are TRBV6-2 or TRBV6-3 and TRBJ2-7; 10 bases align to TRBD2. CDR3 size: 17 residues. The germline V gene encodes CDR1 MNHEY and CDR2 SVGEGT. J was trimmed by 0 bases and V by 1 base; bases with no gene match: 6. CDR3 region: CASSYFPGTSDSYEQYF. The CDR3 region has the DNA TGTGCCAGCAGTTACTTCCCTGGGACTAGCGACTCCTACGAGCAGTACTTC.

This clone was picked up one time. The V call is TRBV19, the J call TRBJ1-1, with 8 bases fitting TRBD1. The CDR3 is 16 amino acids. V lost 2 bases to trimming and J lost 5 bases; unmatched junction nucleotides: 10. Germline V CDR1 and CDR2: LNHDA, SQIVND (reference sequence). The CDR3, as DNA: TGTGCCAGTAGTATATCGGCAGGGGGCCCATCAACTGAAGCTTTCTTT. The encoded protein is CASSISAGGPSTEAFF.

A word on this clone: This same CDR3 is encoded by further DNA sequences in the sample. The V call is TRBV27, the J call TRBJ1-1, with TRBD1 matching over 8 bases. CDR3 length: 14 amino acids. With V trimmed by 2 bases and J by 5 bases, 4 bases remained unmatched. From germline, CDR1 is MNHEY and CDR2 SMNVEV (reference sequence). The chain's CDR3 is CASSLQGAGTEAFF. The CDR3 region has the DNA TGTGCCAGCAGTTTACAGGGGGCTGGGACTGAAGCTTTCTTT.

The chain joins TRBV24-1 to TRBJ1-6, with TRBD1 identical over 8 bases. CDR3 length: 16 amino acids. The trim removed 4 bases at V and 4 bases at J, leaving 5 bases unmatched. CDR1 is KGHDR and CDR2 is SFDVKD in the germline V gene. The DNA of the CDR3 is TGTGCCACCAGTGACCGAGGACAGGGTTATAATTCACCCCTCCACTTT. Protein sequence: CATSDRGQGYNSPLHF.

J is TRBJ2-7 and V is TRBV23-1, with D hard to call. TRBV23-1 is an open reading frame, and its role is uncertain. V shed 8 bases and J shed 4 bases, with 18 bases lying between them. The CDR3 totals 14 residues. The CDR3, as DNA: TGCGCCAGCCGCCCCAGTTTTTTTTCTTACGAGCAGTACTTC. Translated, it gives CASRPSFFSYEQYF.

The CDR3 DNA is TGTGCCAGCAGCAGGGGCGGGGGACTCTCTAATGAAAAACTGTTTTTT. Translation gives CASSRGGGLSNEKLFF. This chain uses TRBV5-5 with TRBJ1-4, with D perhaps matching TRBD1 (5 bases). Per the germline V gene, CDR1 is SGHKS and CDR2 is YYEKEE (reference sequence). V was trimmed by 4 bases and J by 3 bases, leaving 16 bases between them. The CDR3 is 16 residues long.

This clone was counted once. The rearrangement uses TRBV19 and TRBJ1-5; D may be TRBD1 (6 bases). CDR3 length: 14 amino acids. Germline CDR1 and CDR2: LNHDA and SQIVND (reference sequence). Trimming cost V 7 bases and J 3 bases, with 13 bases left between them. The CDR3 sequence: CASMRGQNNQPQHF. The CDR3 DNA follows: TGTGCCAGTATGAGAGGACAGAACAATCAGCCCCAGCATTTT.

The chain couples TRBV9 to TRBJ2-4; TRBD2 matches at 7 bases. V shed 3 bases and J 7 bases; nucleotides not matched to a gene: 10. This CDR3 has 15 amino acids. Germline CDR1 reads SGDLS; CDR2 reads YYNGEE. The CDR3 region is CASSASTGGGNIQYF. DNA for the CDR3: TGTGCCAGCAGCGCCTCAACAGGCGGGGGTAACATTCAGTACTTC.